This T cell receptor beta chain was captured by sequencing in a study of blood T cells in healthy people across ages. Study-wide background: There was about one barcoded beta molecule captured by template switching per two T cells.

A second PCR of about 7 to 12 cycles used a sample-barcoded 5' primer and a J-beta primer mix. TCRdb ran MiXCR on the 5' RACE reads and lists one entry per CDR3 protein. The table shows roughly 700,000 distinct CDR3 sequences, with roughly 49% occurring only once. Points on this clonotype: As yet, its antigen is unknown.

Regarding the study as a whole: Naive CD4+ cells and diversity were both higher in long-lived donors than in aged donors.

Sample donors were healthy Caucasian individuals that came from Russia, aged 6 to 90. Extracted total RNA amounted to at least 5.5 micrograms for each sample. Per the germline V gene, CDR1 is SEHNR and CDR2 is FQNEAQ (reference sequence). CDR3 length: 17 amino acids. V lost 2 bases and J lost 1; bases outside the gene matches: 8. The chain carries TRBV7-9 and TRBJ2-5; TRBD1 matches 9 bases. The receptor comes from a woman aged 55-75 years in good health. The sequenced sample consisted of blood. CDR3 in DNA: TGTGCCAGCAGCTTAACAGGGGGCGGAGTACTCCAAGAGACCCAGTACTTC. It yields the protein CASSLTGGGVLQETQYF.